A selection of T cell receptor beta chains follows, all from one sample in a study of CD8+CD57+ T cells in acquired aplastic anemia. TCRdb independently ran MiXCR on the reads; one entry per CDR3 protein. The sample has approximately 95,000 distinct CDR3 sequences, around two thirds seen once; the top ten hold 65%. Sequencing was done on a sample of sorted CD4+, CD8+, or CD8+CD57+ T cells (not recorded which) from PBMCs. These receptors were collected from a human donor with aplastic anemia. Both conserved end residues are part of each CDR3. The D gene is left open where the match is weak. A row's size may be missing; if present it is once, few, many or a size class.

CDR3nt: TGTGCCAGCAGAAGGGACAGCAATCAGCCCCAGCATTTT
CDR3aa: CASRRDSNQPQHF
j_gene: TRBJ1-5
abundance: few
d_gene: NA
v_gene: TRBV2

CDR3nt: TGCGCCAGCAGTTCCGGGTCAGACTACGAGCAGTACTTC
CDR3aa: CASSSGSDYEQYF
j_gene: TRBJ2-7
abundance: many
d_gene: NA
v_gene: TRBV5-1

CDR3nt: TGTGCCACCAGTGACCCGGGACAGGGATCCAATGAGCAGTTCTTC
CDR3aa: CATSDPGQGSNEQFF
j_gene: TRBJ2-1
abundance: NA
d_gene: TRBD1
v_gene: TRBV24-1

CDR3nt: TGTGCCAGCAGTCAGAAGAGGGAAGGGGAGCAGTTCTTC
CDR3aa: CASSQKREGEQFF
j_gene: TRBJ2-1
abundance: NA
d_gene: NA
v_gene: TRBV6-7

CDR3nt: TGTGCCATCAGTGAGGTAGAGCGGTGGGAAAACTATGGCTACACCTTC
CDR3aa: CAISEVERWENYGYTF
j_gene: TRBJ1-2
abundance: NA
d_gene: NA
v_gene: TRBV10-3

CDR3nt: TGTGCCACCAGCCCCCCTTTCACACAGGGACCCTACAATGAGCAGTTCTTC
CDR3aa: CATSPPFTQGPYNEQFF
j_gene: TRBJ2-1
abundance: NA
d_gene: NA
v_gene: TRBV24-1

CDR3nt: TGTGCCAGCAGCTACGACGGTAACTATGGCTACACCTTC
CDR3aa: CASSYDGNYGYTF
j_gene: TRBJ1-2
abundance: once
d_gene: NA
v_gene: TRBV7-9

CDR3nt: TGCAGCGTAGGCAGGAGCTCCTACGAGCAGTACTTC
CDR3aa: CSVGRSSYEQYF
j_gene: TRBJ2-7
abundance: NA
d_gene: NA
v_gene: TRBV29-1

CDR3nt: TGTGCCAGCAGCTCCCAGGGGAATACGCAGTATTTT
CDR3aa: CASSSQGNTQYF
j_gene: TRBJ2-3
abundance: NA
d_gene: NA
v_gene: TRBV7-9

CDR3nt: TGCAGTGCTGTCCCCGGGACAGCAAATCAGCCCCAGCATTTT
CDR3aa: CSAVPGTANQPQHF
j_gene: TRBJ1-5
abundance: NA
d_gene: TRBD1
v_gene: TRBV20-1

CDR3nt: TGCAGTGTTAGACCCCTGGGGACGGACTATAATTCACCCCTCCACTTT
CDR3aa: CSVRPLGTDYNSPLHF
j_gene: TRBJ1-6
abundance: NA
d_gene: NA
v_gene: TRBV20-1

CDR3nt: TGTGCCAGCAGCTTACGGACAGGGGAAAGTTCTGGCGAGCAGTACTTC
CDR3aa: CASSLRTGESSGEQYF
j_gene: TRBJ2-7
abundance: once
d_gene: TRBD1
v_gene: TRBV7-8

CDR3nt: TGTGCCAGCTGGGGGGGCGGCTCCTACGAGCAGTACTTC
CDR3aa: CASWGGGSYEQYF
j_gene: TRBJ2-7
abundance: NA
d_gene: NA
v_gene: TRBV2

CDR3nt: TGCAGTGCTATCCCCTTAGCGGGGGTGAGCTCCTACAATGAGCAGTTCTTC
CDR3aa: CSAIPLAGVSSYNEQFF
j_gene: TRBJ2-1
abundance: NA
d_gene: TRBD2
v_gene: TRBV20-1

CDR3nt: TGTGCTAGTGGTCGGGGACTAGCGGGAGCGCAGTACTTC
CDR3aa: CASGRGLAGAQYF
j_gene: TRBJ2-7
abundance: NA
d_gene: TRBD2
v_gene: TRBV12-5

CDR3nt: TGCAGTGCTAGCCCGGCCGGGGAGACCCAGTACTTC
CDR3aa: CSASPAGETQYF
j_gene: TRBJ2-5
abundance: NA
d_gene: NA
v_gene: TRBV20-1

CDR3nt: TGCGCCAGCAGCTCAACACCCGGGGGCGCGAACACTGAAGCTTTCTTT
CDR3aa: CASSSTPGGANTEAFF
j_gene: TRBJ1-1
abundance: NA
d_gene: NA
v_gene: TRBV5-1

CDR3nt: TGCGCCAGCAGCCAATCCGTGGGCGGGGAGACCCAGTACTTC
CDR3aa: CASSQSVGGETQYF
j_gene: TRBJ2-5
abundance: NA
d_gene: NA
v_gene: TRBV10-2

CDR3nt: TGTGCCAGCAGAACAGGGACCCAGTACTTC
CDR3aa: CASRTGTQYF
j_gene: TRBJ2-5
abundance: few
d_gene: NA
v_gene: TRBV2

CDR3nt: TGCAGTGCCCCTGAACCGTATGGCTACACCTTC
CDR3aa: CSAPEPYGYTF
j_gene: TRBJ1-2
abundance: NA
d_gene: NA
v_gene: TRBV20-1

CDR3nt: TGTGCCACCAGGAACCACAGGGGTGGCCGTCAGCCCCAGCATTTT
CDR3aa: CATRNHRGGRQPQHF
j_gene: TRBJ1-5
abundance: NA
d_gene: TRBD1
v_gene: TRBV24-1

CDR3nt: TGTGCCACCAGCAGAGATGTCGGTAGCGGGGGCTTCCAAGAGACCCAGTACTTC
CDR3aa: CATSRDVGSGGFQETQYF
j_gene: TRBJ2-5
abundance: few
d_gene: TRBD2
v_gene: TRBV15

CDR3nt: TGCAGTGCTAATTCAGGGGAGTCCGAGTACTTC
CDR3aa: CSANSGESEYF
j_gene: TRBJ2-7
abundance: NA
d_gene: NA
v_gene: TRBV20-1

CDR3nt: TGTGCCACCAGTGAGCCGGGGGGCTTTGGCACAGATACGCAGTATTTT
CDR3aa: CATSEPGGFGTDTQYF
j_gene: TRBJ2-3
abundance: once
d_gene: NA
v_gene: TRBV24-1

CDR3nt: TGTGCCAGCAGACCCAGACAGGGTGAGACCCAGTACTTC
CDR3aa: CASRPRQGETQYF
j_gene: TRBJ2-5
abundance: NA
d_gene: TRBD1
v_gene: TRBV12-3/TRBV12-4

CDR3nt: TGCAGCGTTGAGTCTAGCGGAACCGACACAGATACGCAGTATTTT
CDR3aa: CSVESSGTDTDTQYF
j_gene: TRBJ2-3
abundance: few
d_gene: TRBD2
v_gene: TRBV29-1

CDR3nt: TGCAGTGCAATTTCGGGACAGCTCTATGGCTACACCTTC
CDR3aa: CSAISGQLYGYTF
j_gene: TRBJ1-2
abundance: few
d_gene: TRBD1
v_gene: TRBV20-1

CDR3nt: TGTGCCAGTAGTGGTACAGGGTCTGGGGCCAACGTCCTGACTTTC
CDR3aa: CASSGTGSGANVLTF
j_gene: TRBJ2-6
abundance: NA
d_gene: NA
v_gene: TRBV19

CDR3nt: TGCAGTGCTAGTTGGGGGGCCCAAGAGACCCAGTACTTC
CDR3aa: CSASWGAQETQYF
j_gene: TRBJ2-5
abundance: NA
d_gene: NA
v_gene: TRBV20-1

CDR3nt: TGTGCCAGTAGTATAGGGCCGGGTTCACCCCTCCACTTT
CDR3aa: CASSIGPGSPLHF
j_gene: TRBJ1-6
abundance: NA
d_gene: NA
v_gene: TRBV19

CDR3nt: TGCAGCGTTGAAGTAAACGAGCGTGGAGGTGAGCAGCTCTTC
CDR3aa: CSVEVNERGGEQLF
j_gene: TRBJ2-1
abundance: NA
d_gene: NA
v_gene: TRBV29-1

CDR3nt: TGTGCCAGCAGCTTGCTGATACCGTTCTTC
CDR3aa: CASSLLIPFF
j_gene: TRBJ2-1
abundance: NA
d_gene: NA
v_gene: TRBV7-9

CDR3nt: TGTGCCAGCACCACCTACGAGCAGTACTTT
CDR3aa: CASTTYEQYF
j_gene: TRBJ2-7
abundance: NA
d_gene: NA
v_gene: TRBV10-3

CDR3nt: TGTGCCAGCAGCTCCCGGACAGGGGTCTACGAGCAGTACTTC
CDR3aa: CASSSRTGVYEQYF
j_gene: TRBJ2-7
abundance: NA
d_gene: TRBD1
v_gene: TRBV7-2

CDR3nt: TGTGCCAGCAGCACCCGGGAGGGCAGGCCAAACACCGGGGAGCTGTTTTTT
CDR3aa: CASSTREGRPNTGELFF
j_gene: TRBJ2-2
abundance: NA
d_gene: TRBD2
v_gene: TRBV6-1

CDR3nt: TGTGCCAGCAGCCAAAGTCAGGTGGCGGAGACCCAGTACTTC
CDR3aa: CASSQSQVAETQYF
j_gene: TRBJ2-5
abundance: NA
d_gene: NA
v_gene: TRBV7-9

CDR3nt: TGTGCCAGTAGTTTTAGGGGGAACACAGATACGCAGTATTTT
CDR3aa: CASSFRGNTDTQYF
j_gene: TRBJ2-3
abundance: NA
d_gene: NA
v_gene: TRBV19

CDR3nt: TGTGCCAGCAGAACCCGGGCCATAGAGGAAAAACTGTTTTTT
CDR3aa: CASRTRAIEEKLFF
j_gene: TRBJ1-4
abundance: NA
d_gene: NA
v_gene: TRBV2

CDR3nt: TGTGCCAGCAGCAACGTTCTTCAAGAGACCCAGTACTTC
CDR3aa: CASSNVLQETQYF
j_gene: TRBJ2-5
abundance: NA
d_gene: NA
v_gene: TRBV7-6

CDR3nt: TGTGCCACCCAAGACAGGAGCAATCAGCCCCAGCATTTT
CDR3aa: CATQDRSNQPQHF
j_gene: TRBJ1-5
abundance: NA
d_gene: NA
v_gene: TRBV15

CDR3nt: TGCAGCTTACGGACAGGGGGTAACACTGAAGCTTTCTTT
CDR3aa: CSLRTGGNTEAFF
j_gene: TRBJ1-1
abundance: NA
d_gene: TRBD1
v_gene: TRBV29-1

CDR3nt: TGCAGTGTCCCGACAGGCTCCTACGAGCAGTACTTC
CDR3aa: CSVPTGSYEQYF
j_gene: TRBJ2-7
abundance: NA
d_gene: NA
v_gene: TRBV20-1

CDR3nt: TGCAGCGTTGAAGGAGCTAGCGCTAACAATGAGCAGTTCTTC
CDR3aa: CSVEGASANNEQFF
j_gene: TRBJ2-1
abundance: NA
d_gene: NA
v_gene: TRBV29-1

CDR3nt: TGCAGTGCTACCGACAGGTTCGTCTACGAGCAGTACTTC
CDR3aa: CSATDRFVYEQYF
j_gene: TRBJ2-7
abundance: NA
d_gene: NA
v_gene: TRBV20-1

CDR3nt: TGCAGTGCTAGAGTAGGGGGACAAGAGACCCAGTACTTC
CDR3aa: CSARVGGQETQYF
j_gene: TRBJ2-5
abundance: NA
d_gene: NA
v_gene: TRBV20-1

CDR3nt: TGTGCCAGCAGCTCTATGGGTAACTATGGCTACACCTTC
CDR3aa: CASSSMGNYGYTF
j_gene: TRBJ1-2
abundance: few
d_gene: NA
v_gene: TRBV7-2

CDR3nt: TGTGCCAGCAGCCCGAGGGAGCCGGACAAAACGGGCTACACCTTC
CDR3aa: CASSPREPDKTGYTF
j_gene: TRBJ1-2
abundance: NA
d_gene: NA
v_gene: TRBV7-7

CDR3nt: TGCGCCAGCAGTGATGAGAGCCAGCAGTACTTC
CDR3aa: CASSDESQQYF
j_gene: TRBJ2-7
abundance: many
d_gene: NA
v_gene: TRBV10-1

CDR3nt: TGCAGTGCTAGAGAAGGTGGGGGGGGCACCGGGGTGCTGTTTTTT
CDR3aa: CSAREGGGGTGVLFF
j_gene: TRBJ2-2
abundance: NA
d_gene: NA
v_gene: TRBV20-1

CDR3nt: TGTGCCAGCAGCTCAGGGACAGGGGGCATACAAGAGACCCAGTACTTC
CDR3aa: CASSSGTGGIQETQYF
j_gene: TRBJ2-5
abundance: NA
d_gene: TRBD1
v_gene: TRBV7-1

CDR3nt: TGTGCCAGTAGTGCGATACAGCGACACACAGATACGCAGTATTTT
CDR3aa: CASSAIQRHTDTQYF
j_gene: TRBJ2-3
abundance: NA
d_gene: NA
v_gene: TRBV19

CDR3nt: TGCAGTGCTAGAGACTGGGCAGGGGGTCGTAATTCACCCCTCCACTTT
CDR3aa: CSARDWAGGRNSPLHF
j_gene: TRBJ1-6
abundance: NA
d_gene: TRBD1
v_gene: TRBV20-1

CDR3nt: TGCAGTTGTGGGGACAGGGGAACTGAAAAACTGTTTTTT
CDR3aa: CSCGDRGTEKLFF
j_gene: TRBJ1-4
abundance: NA
d_gene: TRBD1
v_gene: TRBV20-1

CDR3nt: TGCAGTGCTCCACGGGGGGCAGGACGTAATGAAAAACTGTTTTTT
CDR3aa: CSAPRGAGRNEKLFF
j_gene: TRBJ1-4
abundance: NA
d_gene: NA
v_gene: TRBV20-1

CDR3nt: TGTGCCAGCAGCTTGGCGGGGGGGTATAGTGAAAAACTGTTTTTT
CDR3aa: CASSLAGGYSEKLFF
j_gene: TRBJ1-4
abundance: NA
d_gene: NA
v_gene: TRBV5-6

CDR3nt: TGCAGTGCTTTCGGAGAGCGGGAGGGAGATACGCAGTATTTT
CDR3aa: CSAFGEREGDTQYF
j_gene: TRBJ2-3
abundance: few
d_gene: TRBD2
v_gene: TRBV20-1

CDR3nt: TGCAGCGTTGAAGAGGAAGACAGGGGATACTATGGCTACACCTTC
CDR3aa: CSVEEEDRGYYGYTF
j_gene: TRBJ1-2
abundance: NA
d_gene: TRBD1
v_gene: TRBV29-1